Included here is one T cell receptor (beta chain) sequence, with context. The same CDR3 is also encoded by other DNA sequences in this sample. Time point: peripheral blood 6 weeks after treatment start. Enrolled patients showed locally advanced or metastatic urothelial carcinoma. The sample belongs to a study of PD-L1 blockade in urothelial cancer. Study-level background: Patients' histories included 0 to 3 prior chemotherapy regimens.

Data came from immunoSEQ multiplex PCR; TCRdb stores just in-frame clones and leaves some out. The data contain around 80,000 clones, roughly 90% of them singletons. The germline V and J ends were trimmed by 4 bases and 2 bases, with 3 bases remaining between them. The CDR3 covers 12 residues. The germline gives CDR1 SGDLS, CDR2 YYNGEE. The starting material was PBMCs, obtained around atezolizumab (anti-PD-L1) treatment. The chain employs TRBV9 and TRBJ2-2; D call uncertain. The receptor was derived from a woman aged 80 or older with urothelial cancer. CDR3 sequence (DNA): TGTGCCAGCAGCCTTAACACCGGGGAGCTGTTTTTT. This translates into CASSLNTGELFF.